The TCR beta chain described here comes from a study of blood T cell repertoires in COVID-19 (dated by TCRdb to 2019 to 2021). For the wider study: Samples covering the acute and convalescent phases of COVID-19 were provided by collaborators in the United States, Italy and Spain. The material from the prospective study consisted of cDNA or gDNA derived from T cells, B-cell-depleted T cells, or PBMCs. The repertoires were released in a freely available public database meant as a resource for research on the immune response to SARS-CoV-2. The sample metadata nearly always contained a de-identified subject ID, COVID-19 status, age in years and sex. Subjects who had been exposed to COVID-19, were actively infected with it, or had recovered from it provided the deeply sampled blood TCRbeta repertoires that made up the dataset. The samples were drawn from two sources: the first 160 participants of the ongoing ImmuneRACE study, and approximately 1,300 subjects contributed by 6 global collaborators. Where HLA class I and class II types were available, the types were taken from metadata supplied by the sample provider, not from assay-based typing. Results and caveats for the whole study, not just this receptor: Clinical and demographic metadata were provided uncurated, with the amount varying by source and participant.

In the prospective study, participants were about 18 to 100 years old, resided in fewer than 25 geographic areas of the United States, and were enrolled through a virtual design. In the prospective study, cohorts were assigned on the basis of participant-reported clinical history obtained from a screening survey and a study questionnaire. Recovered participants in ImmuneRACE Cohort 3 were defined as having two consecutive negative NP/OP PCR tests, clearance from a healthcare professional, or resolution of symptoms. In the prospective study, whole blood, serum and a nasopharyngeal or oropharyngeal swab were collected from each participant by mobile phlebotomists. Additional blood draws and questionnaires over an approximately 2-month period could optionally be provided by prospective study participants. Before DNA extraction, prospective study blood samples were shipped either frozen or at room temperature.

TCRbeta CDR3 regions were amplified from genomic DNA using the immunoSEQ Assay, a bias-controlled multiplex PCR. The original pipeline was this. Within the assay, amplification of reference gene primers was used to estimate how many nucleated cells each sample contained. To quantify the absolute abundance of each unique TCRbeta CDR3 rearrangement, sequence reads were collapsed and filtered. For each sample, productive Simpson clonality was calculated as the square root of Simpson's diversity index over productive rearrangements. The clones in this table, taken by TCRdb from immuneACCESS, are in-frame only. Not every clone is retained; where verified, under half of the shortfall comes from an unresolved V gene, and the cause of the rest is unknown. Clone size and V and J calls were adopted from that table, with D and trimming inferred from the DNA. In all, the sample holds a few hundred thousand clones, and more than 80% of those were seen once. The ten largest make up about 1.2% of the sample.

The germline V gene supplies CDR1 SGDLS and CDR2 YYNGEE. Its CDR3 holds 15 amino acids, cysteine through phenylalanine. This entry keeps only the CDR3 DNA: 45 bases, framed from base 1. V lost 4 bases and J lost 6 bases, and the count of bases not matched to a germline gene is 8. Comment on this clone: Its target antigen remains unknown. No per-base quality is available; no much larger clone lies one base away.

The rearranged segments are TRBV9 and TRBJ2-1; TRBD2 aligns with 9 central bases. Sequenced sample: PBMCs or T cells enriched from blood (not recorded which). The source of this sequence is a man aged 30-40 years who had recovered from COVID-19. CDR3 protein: CASSPLRGRVNEQFF. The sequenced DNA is TGTGCCAGCAGCCCCCTACGCGGGAGGGTCAATGAGCAGTTCTTC.